These T cell receptor beta chains were read from a single sample in a study of neoadjuvant anti-PD-1 for oral cavity cancer. The protocol was immunoSEQ multiplex PCR, while the TCRdb copy is restricted to in-frame clones and leaves out a portion. The data show over 14,000 clones, approximately 70% seen once. The sequences come from PBMCs, collected before nivolumab (anti-PD-1) treatment. Every receptor here comes from a person aged 35-79 years with oral cavity squamous cell carcinoma. Both conserved end residues are part of each CDR3. The D gene is left open where the match is weak. Size tells how often a clone was seen (once, few, many) or the class of an expanded clone, and some rows leave it out.

J | V | D | size | length | CDR3 | DNA
TRBJ2-7 | TRBV30 | TRBD1 | . | 14 | CAWSVGTGRSEQYF | TGTGCCTGGAGTGTAGGGACAGGGAGGTCCGAGCAGTACTTC
TRBJ1-1 | TRBV5-1 | TRBD1 | few | 13 | CASSIGQDTEAFF | TGCGCCAGCAGCATAGGACAGGACACTGAAGCTTTCTTT
TRBJ2-7 | TRBV6-6 | . | . | 15 | CASSHPGTGFREQYF | TGTGCCAGCAGCCACCCCGGGACGGGCTTCCGCGAGCAGTACTTC
TRBJ2-5 | TRBV12-5 | . | . | 22 | CASGLVPVPPQPLGGNLETQYF | TGTGCTAGTGGTTTGGTACCCGTCCCCCCTCAGCCGTTGGGAGGAAATTTGGAGACCCAGTACTTC
TRBJ2-1 | TRBV7-6 | . | . | 20 | CASSLHPRVAGTEAYNEQFF | TGTGCCAGCAGCCTTCACCCGAGAGTAGCCGGGACGGAAGCCTACAATGAGCAGTTCTTC
TRBJ2-3 | TRBV2 | TRBD2 | . | 16 | CASTGALASGTDTQYF | TGTGCCAGCACCGGCGCACTAGCGTCTGGCACAGATACGCAGTATTTT
TRBJ2-1 | TRBV7-3 | . | . | 14 | CASSLMGPNNEQFF | TGTGCCAGCAGCTTGATGGGCCCTAACAATGAGCAGTTCTTC
TRBJ1-3 | TRBV7-9 | . | . | 15 | CASKGQRGRVGTIYF | TGTGCCAGCAAGGGTCAGCGGGGTAGAGTTGGAACCATATATTTT
TRBJ2-7 | TRBV11-2 | . | . | 14 | CASSENQGPYEQYF | TGTGCCAGCAGCGAGAATCAGGGCCCCTACGAGCAGTACTTC
TRBJ2-1 | TRBV19 | TRBD2 | . | 19 | CASSQGTSGSRHSYNEQFF | TGTGCCAGTAGTCAAGGGACTAGCGGGAGCCGACACTCCTACAATGAGCAGTTCTTC
TRBJ2-1 | TRBV11-2 | TRBD2 | . | 16 | CASSSPRGRTYNEQFF | TGTGCCAGCAGCTCCCCCCGCGGGAGAACCTACAATGAGCAGTTCTTC
TRBJ1-1 | TRBV29-1 | . | once | 12 | CSVEDLKGEAFF | TGCAGCGTTGAAGATCTTAAGGGTGAAGCTTTCTTT
TRBJ2-7 | TRBV25-1 | . | few | 12 | CASSESGEEQYF | TGTGCCAGCAGTGAATCGGGGGAAGAGCAGTACTTC
TRBJ2-7 | TRBV2 | TRBD2 | . | 15 | CASSEFGGSSYEQYF | TGTGCCAGCAGTGAGTTCGGCGGGAGCTCCTACGAGCAGTACTTC
TRBJ1-2 | TRBV9 | . | . | 16 | CASSAPGTSTNYGYTF | TGTGCCAGCAGCGCCCCTGGGACAAGCACTAACTATGGCTACACCTTC
TRBJ1-1 | TRBV6-1 | . | . | 13 | CASSVQLNTEAFF | TGTGCCAGCAGTGTACAGCTAAACACTGAAGCTTTCTTT
TRBJ2-3 | TRBV30 | TRBD2 | . | 14 | CAWSYGLESDTQYF | TGTGCCTGGAGTTATGGACTAGAATCAGATACGCAGTATTTT
TRBJ1-3 | TRBV18 | TRBD1 | few | 16 | CASSRGQARSGNTIYF | TGTGCCAGCTCACGCGGACAGGCAAGGTCTGGAAACACCATATATTTT
TRBJ2-7 | TRBV11-2 | . | few | 11 | CASSHRDEQYF | TGTGCCAGCAGCCACCGGGACGAGCAGTACTTC
TRBJ1-3 | TRBV5-5 | . | once | 16 | CASSTVSAVSGNTIYF | TGTGCCAGCAGCACCGTAAGCGCCGTTTCTGGAAACACCATATATTTT
TRBJ2-7 | TRBV7-9 | . | few | 15 | CASSLVGSRTYEQYF | TGTGCCAGCAGCTTAGTAGGATCTAGGACCTACGAGCAGTACTTC
TRBJ2-7 | TRBV15 | TRBD1 | once | 14 | CATSRRDRRYEQYF | TGTGCCACCAGCCGCAGGGACAGACGCTACGAGCAGTACTTC
TRBJ1-6 | TRBV19 | . | . | 14 | CASCTQNYNSPLHF | TGTGCCAGTTGTACGCAGAACTATAATTCACCCCTCCACTTT
TRBJ1-2 | TRBV5-1 | . | . | 15 | CASSFSLGRHYGYTF | TGCGCCAGCAGCTTCTCGTTGGGACGTCACTATGGCTACACCTTC
TRBJ2-1 | TRBV6-4 | . | . | 13 | CASSATSTNEQFF | TGTGCCAGCAGTGCGACTAGTACGAATGAGCAGTTCTTC
TRBJ2-4 | TRBV7-9 | TRBD1 | . | 13 | CASSLAGGNIQYF | TGTGCCAGCAGCTTAGCAGGGGGCAACATTCAGTACTTC
TRBJ2-3 | TRBV11-1 | . | . | 14 | CASSLDPRGDTQYF | TGTGCCAGCAGCTTAGATCCTCGGGGGGATACGCAGTATTTT
TRBJ2-1 | TRBV9 | . | once | 16 | CASSGGSGGSYNEQFF | TGTGCCAGCAGCGGAGGGAGTGGGGGTTCCTACAATGAGCAGTTCTTC
TRBJ2-5 | TRBV29-1 | . | few | 14 | CSVEKSRGAETQYF | TGCAGCGTTGAAAAGTCCAGGGGAGCGGAGACCCAGTACTTC
TRBJ1-4 | TRBV6-5 | . | few | 15 | CASSLTTRPNEKLFF | TGTGCCAGCAGCCTCACGACACGACCTAATGAAAAACTGTTTTTT
TRBJ2-1 | TRBV5-1 | . | few | 12 | CASSNTGHEQFF | TGCGCCAGCAGCAACACAGGGCATGAGCAGTTCTTC
TRBJ2-2 | TRBV30 | . | . | 16 | CAKGFPGTANTGELFF | TGTGCCAAGGGGTTCCCCGGGACGGCGAACACCGGGGAGCTGTTTTTT
TRBJ1-5 | TRBV5-4 | . | . | 13 | CASSPGPNGPQHF | TGTGCCAGCAGCCCCGGACCGAATGGGCCCCAGCATTTT
TRBJ1-2 | TRBV14 | TRBD1 | . | 17 | CASSQRTGTGVLYGYTF | TGTGCCAGCAGCCAAAGGACCGGGACAGGGGTTCTCTATGGCTACACCTTC
TRBJ1-2 | TRBV20-1 | . | few | 10 | CSASWEGYTF | TGCAGTGCTAGTTGGGAGGGCTACACCTTC
TRBJ2-1 | TRBV5-1 | TRBD2 | . | 15 | CASSLVWTSRDEQFF | TGCGCCAGCAGCTTGGTATGGACTAGCCGCGATGAGCAGTTCTTC
TRBJ1-5 | TRBV30 | . | . | 12 | CAWSAAVQPQHF | TGTGCCTGGAGCGCCGCGGTTCAGCCCCAGCATTTT
TRBJ2-7 | TRBV4-1 | . | . | 12 | CASSRQADEQYF | TGCGCCAGCAGCCGTCAGGCAGACGAGCAGTACTTC
TRBJ2-1 | TRBV5-5 | TRBD2 | . | 16 | CASSTRTSGGGGEQFF | TGTGCCAGCAGCACAAGGACTAGCGGGGGTGGTGGTGAGCAGTTCTTC
TRBJ1-1 | TRBV6-4 | TRBD1 | . | 14 | CASSEGTANTEAFF | TGTGCCAGCAGTGAAGGGACAGCGAACACTGAAGCTTTCTTT
TRBJ1-3 | TRBV7-9 | . | . | 14 | CASSGGKSGNTIYF | TGTGCCAGCAGCGGAGGGAAGTCTGGAAACACCATATATTTT
TRBJ2-7 | TRBV9 | . | . | 14 | CASSAGDNSGKQYF | TGTGCCAGCAGCGCCGGGGATAACTCTGGGAAGCAGTACTTC
TRBJ1-6 | TRBV19 | . | . | 15 | CASRQDSAYNSPLHF | TGTGCCAGTAGACAGGACAGTGCTTATAATTCACCCCTCCACTTT
TRBJ1-2 | TRBV2 | . | few | 15 | CASSEFGGSDYGYTF | TGTGCCAGCAGTGAATTCGGGGGCTCGGACTATGGCTACACCTTC
TRBJ1-1 | TRBV11-2 | . | . | 17 | CASSLGGWKGQGTEAFF | TGTGCCAGCAGCTTAGGGGGGTGGAAGGGGCAGGGTACTGAAGCTTTCTTT
TRBJ2-2 | TRBV6-5 | . | . | 15 | CASSFSRTWVGELFF | TGTGCCAGCAGTTTTTCGAGGACATGGGTGGGGGAGCTGTTTTTT
TRBJ2-7 | TRBV19 | TRBD1 | . | 15 | CASSAYGQGAYEQYF | TGTGCCAGTAGTGCCTACGGACAGGGGGCTTATGAGCAGTACTTC
TRBJ1-5 | TRBV5-1 | . | few | 13 | CASSLGTDQPQHF | TGCGCCAGCAGCTTGGGGACTGATCAGCCCCAGCATTTT
TRBJ2-5 | TRBV5-4 | . | few | 14 | CASSLKQGGGTQYF | TGTGCCAGCAGCTTGAAACAGGGAGGGGGGACCCAGTACTTC
TRBJ1-1 | TRBV10-2 | TRBD1 | . | 13 | CASRGQVGTEAFF | TGCGCCAGCAGGGGACAGGTGGGGACTGAAGCTTTCTTT
TRBJ2-5 | TRBV5-4 | . | . | 13 | CASSLDSIETQYF | TGTGCCAGCAGCTTGGATAGCATTGAGACCCAGTACTTC
TRBJ1-2 | TRBV6-5 | TRBD1 | . | 13 | CASSPQGVRGYTF | TGTGCCAGCAGTCCCCAGGGGGTAAGGGGCTACACCTTC
TRBJ1-2 | TRBV14 | . | few | 14 | CASSQQGYGYGYTF | TGTGCCAGCAGCCAGCAGGGGTATGGCTATGGCTACACCTTC